This T cell receptor (beta chain) derives from a study of vaccination effects on CD4 cells after COVID-19. Peptide-pool stimulation followed by sequencing identified expanded antigen-specific CD4+ clonotypes in the ViraFEST assay. With approximately 9 days of culture completed, CD4+ T cells were isolated. Each participant was administered two doses of either the BNT162b2 or the mRNA-1273 vaccine. In the vaccine recipients, nucleocapsid antibodies were negative and there was no prior SARS-CoV-2 infection. Some clones are missing from TCRdb's copy, which holds only in-frame ones; the method was immunoSEQ multiplex PCR. The sample contains about 66,000 clones, roughly 79% of which appear only once. J gave up 4 bases and V 1 base, and 5 bases lay outside the gene matches. Germline-derived CDR1 and CDR2 are KGHSH and LQKENI. There are 16 residues in the CDR3. About this clone itself: As yet, its antigen is unknown.

This TCR was recovered from a human donor who received a COVID-19 vaccine. Sample: CD4+ T cells from PBMCs cultured with HCoV-OC43 spike peptides, taken after COVID-19 vaccination. Subset indicated: HCoV-OC43 spike overlapping peptide pool stimulation. The chain carries TRBV18 and TRBJ2-1; the match to TRBD2 covers 9 bases. The CDR3, as DNA: TGTGCCAGCTCACCACTTTTTAGCGGGGGTTACAATGAGCAGTTCTTC. Its protein product is CASSPLFSGGYNEQFF. The entire variable domain, with the rest obtained from reference TRBV18 and TRBJ2-1, is as follows: NAGVMQNPRHLVRRRGQEARLRCSPMKGHSHVYWYRQLPEEGLKFMVYLQKENIIDESGMPKERFSAEFPKEGPSILRIQQVVRGDSAAYFCASSPLFSGGYNEQFFGPGTRLTVL.